This TCR beta chain was found in a study of PD-L1 blockade in urothelial cancer. About the study: Typically, measured as a median, blood samples had 110,000 to 150,000 T cells.

Synthetic TCR analog templates were spiked into each PCR. Sequenced by immunoSEQ multiplex PCR; TCRdb stores in-frame clones only, minus some. The sample has about 56,000 clones; roughly 87% are singletons. Stated time point: pretreatment peripheral blood. Trimming took 10 bases from V and 4 from J; bases not matched to a gene: 12. CDR3 length equals 15 residues. The germline gives CDR1 MDHEN, CDR2 SYDVKM. The sequencing here drew on PBMCs, taken around atezolizumab (anti-PD-L1) treatment. The chain joins TRBV28 to TRBJ1-5, with 8 bases that match TRBD1. The TCR sequence derives from a man in his 70s with urothelial cancer. CDR3 coding DNA: TGTGCCATCAACAAGGACAGGGTGGGAAATCAGCCCCAGCATTTT. As protein: CAINKDRVGNQPQHF.